The 7 T cell receptor beta chains in this list originate from one sample, sequenced in a study of OX40 agonist ivuxolimab in advanced cancers. Assay: immunoSEQ multiplex PCR; the TCRdb copy retains only in-frame clones and omits some. The table records tens of thousands of clones, 70% to 90% of them present only once. This sample comprised CD4+ or CD8+ T cells sorted from blood, obtained in a trial of the OX40 agonist ivuxolimab. Receptors were obtained from an adult with an advanced solid tumor such as melanoma, head and neck, liver or kidney cancer.

This clone was observed once. The V and J genes are TRBV9 and TRBJ1-3; 8 bases fit TRBD1. This CDR3 has 14 residues. The ends lost 4 bases at V and 3 bases at J; junction bases unmatched: 3. Germline assignment: CDR1 SGDLS and CDR2 YYNGEE. CDR3 in amino acids: CASSSTGGGNTIYF. The CDR3 coding sequence is TGTGCCAGCAGCTCAACAGGGGGTGGAAACACCATATATTTT. Filled out from reference TRBV9 and TRBJ1-3, the complete variable domain reads DSGVTQTPKHLITATGQRVTLRCSPRSGDLSVYWYQQSLDQGLQFLIQYYNGEERAKGNILERFSAQQFPDLHSELNLSSLELGDSALYFCASSSTGGGNTIYFGEGSWLTVV.

The V and J genes are TRBV7-9 and TRBJ2-7, with D possibly matching TRBD2 (6 bases). The V gene's germline CDR1 is SEHNR and CDR2 FQNEAQ (reference sequence). Trimming pared 1 base from V and 2 bases from J, leaving 9 bases between. The CDR3 totals 14 residues. The CDR3 is CASSLGRTTYEQYF. The CDR3 DNA is TGTGCCAGCAGCTTAGGACGGACTACCTACGAGCAGTACTTC. The entire variable domain, with the rest obtained from reference TRBV7-9 and TRBJ2-7, is as follows: DTGVSQNPRHKITKRGQNVTFRCDPISEHNRLYWYRQTLGQGPEFLTYFQNEAQLEKSRLLSDRFSAERPKGSFSTLEIQRTEQGDSAMYLCASSLGRTTYEQYFGPGTRLTVT.

In DNA, the CDR3 is TGTGCCAGCAGCCCTACCCGAGCGGGAGTGGGGGAGACCCAGTACTTC. It is translated as CASSPTRAGVGETQYF. The chain recombines TRBV7-2 with TRBJ2-5, with TRBD2 matching 8 bases. Germline V gene lookup returns CDR1 SGHTA and CDR2 FQGNSA. V was clipped by 5 bases and J by 5 bases; unmatched bases: 13. There are 16 residues in the CDR3.

This clone was picked up one time. This sequence joins TRBV7-3 and TRBJ1-6, with 7 bases aligning to TRBD1. CDR1 is SGHTA, CDR2 FQGTGA, per germline. Trimming removed 5 bases from V and 0 bases from J; junction bases left unmatched: 16. The CDR3 consists of 20 residues. The CDR3 reads CASSLVKLDREGSYNSPLHF. In DNA, the CDR3 is TGTGCCAGCAGCCTAGTTAAATTAGACAGGGAGGGCTCCTATAATTCACCCCTCCACTTT.

The chain has TRBV5-1 and TRBJ2-7; D remains ambiguous. Trimming cost V 0 bases and J 1 base, with 11 bases left between them. The germline CDR1 and CDR2 sequences are SGHRS and YFSETQ. The CDR3 consists of 15 residues. The CDR3 protein is CASSLELGTSYEQYF. The DNA for the CDR3 is TGCGCCAGCAGCTTGGAGCTCGGAACTTCCTACGAGCAGTACTTC.

A single count supports this clone. V and J are TRBV6-5 and TRBJ2-7; D is uncertain. V was trimmed by 2 bases and J by 6 bases, leaving 11 bases between them. This CDR3 has 13 amino acids. Germline CDR1 MNHEY, CDR2 SVGAGI. The CDR3 reads CASSYNLGFEQYF. The CDR3 DNA reads TGTGCCAGCAGTTACAACCTAGGGTTCGAGCAGTACTTC.

The chain joins TRBV10-1 to TRBJ2-3; 7 bases agree with TRBD1. V lost 4 bases and J lost 5; bases outside the gene matches: 21. The germline CDR1 and CDR2 sequences are WNHNN and SYGVQD (reference sequence). CDR3 length: 19 amino acids. In DNA form, the CDR3 reads TGCGCCAGCAGTGCGACCGGCCGCACAGGGGCTCCCGGCGGAGATACGCAGTATTTT. This gives the protein CASSATGRTGAPGGDTQYF.